The rows below give T cell receptor beta chains drawn from one sample of a study of chemoradiotherapy in HPV16-positive cancers. Data came from immunoSEQ multiplex PCR; TCRdb stores just in-frame clones and leaves some out. The table records around 6,300 clones, 90% of them present only once. The source was blood, collected from a patient who underwent chemoradiotherapy. The receptor set was obtained from a human donor with HPV-associated anogenital cancer. Both conserved end residues are part of each CDR3.

>TRBV5-6|TRBJ2-6
CASSLVQIISGANVLTF
>TRBV9|TRBJ2-1
CASSVGRRYNEQFF
>TRBV6-1|TRBJ1-1
CASSAAGAPQNTEAFF
>TRBV19|TRBJ2-3
CASRSPSGGRLDTQYF
>TRBV7-8|TRBJ1-2
CASSYPGQGTGYTF
>TRBV4-3|TRBJ2-7
CASSRSFGVYEQYF
>TRBV28|TRBJ2-7
CASSYRGTGRYEQYF
>TRBV5-1|.
CASRKDGPYEQYF
>TRBV2|TRBJ2-2
CASTRASGAGELFF
>TRBV6-1|TRBJ2-4
CASTFDRVENIQYF
>TRBV9|TRBJ2-3
CASSLRWGGDTQYF
>TRBV4-3|TRBJ2-2
CASSQGRTSDGATGELFF
>TRBV27|TRBJ2-7
CASSWGSEQYF
>TRBV6-1|TRBJ1-2
CASSENRAYGYTF
>TRBV19|TRBJ2-7
CASSMPRGGSYEQYF
>TRBV7-8|TRBJ1-2
CASSLIIGDGYTF
>TRBV28|TRBJ2-7
CASSPGTSGNYEQYF
>TRBV5-4|TRBJ2-7
CASSFSSTYEQYF
>TRBV7-2|TRBJ1-2
CASSLITGDVGYTF
>TRBV7-3|TRBJ2-3
CASSLVYTDTQYF
>TRBV4-1|TRBJ1-4
CASSRVGQANEKLFF
>TRBV11-2|TRBJ2-1
CASSPYNEQFF
>TRBV11-2|TRBJ2-5
CASSPGQGETQYF
>TRBV6-6|TRBJ2-3
CASLRDTTDTQYF
>TRBV11-3|.
CASSPNRAYEQYF
>TRBV7-8|TRBJ1-2
CASSLETGYGYGYTF
>TRBV5-4|TRBJ2-1
CASSPFVGSSSYNEQFF
>TRBV5-3|TRBJ2-7
CARSSDGKATVYEQYF
>TRBV5-1|TRBJ1-1
CASSRLGTKSLNTEAFF
>TRBV9|TRBJ1-2
CASSSGDRVINGYTF
>TRBV2|TRBJ2-1
CASSDSRGLGNEQFF
>TRBV9|TRBJ1-1
CASTRSDKNTEAFF
>TRBV28|TRBJ2-7
CASSWTVPYEQYF
>TRBV15|TRBJ2-1
CATSREGLALLKGGQFF
>TRBV4-3|TRBJ2-7
CASSQEVSTGRYEQYF